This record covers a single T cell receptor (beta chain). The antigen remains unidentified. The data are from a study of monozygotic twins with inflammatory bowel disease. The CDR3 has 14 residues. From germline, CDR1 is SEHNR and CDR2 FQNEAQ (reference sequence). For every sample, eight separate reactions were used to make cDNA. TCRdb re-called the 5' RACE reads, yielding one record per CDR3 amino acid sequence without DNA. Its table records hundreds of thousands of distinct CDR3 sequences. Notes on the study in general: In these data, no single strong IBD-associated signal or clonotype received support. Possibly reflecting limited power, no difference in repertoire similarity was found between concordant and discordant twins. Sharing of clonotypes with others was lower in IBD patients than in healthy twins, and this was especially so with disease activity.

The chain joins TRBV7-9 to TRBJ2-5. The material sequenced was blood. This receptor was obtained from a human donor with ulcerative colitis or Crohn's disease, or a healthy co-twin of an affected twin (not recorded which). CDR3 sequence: CASSRVFAQETQYF.